This T cell receptor beta chain was sequenced during a study of sequential checkpoint blockade in melanoma. Treatment denoted: randomized to nivolumab then ipilimumab (arm A) or the reverse (arm B). Generated by immunoSEQ multiplex PCR, the TCRdb table keeps only in-frame clones and is missing some. The repertoire includes about 19,000 clones, around 72% of them detected once, and about 4.9% sits in the top ten. A single count supports this clone. With 6 bases removed from V and 7 bases from J, the gap between germline ends came to 16 bases. The germline CDR1 and CDR2 sequences are MDHEN and SYDVKM. The CDR3 consists of 13 residues.

Source: tumor tissue (inferred from file names), taken from a patient given nivolumab and ipilimumab in sequence. The gene calls are TRBV28 and TRBJ2-7, with a tentative D call TRBD1 (6 bases). The TCR was taken from a human donor with melanoma. In DNA, the CDR3 is TGTGCCAGCAGAACTGGACAGCGAGGGGAGCAGTACTTC. The encoded protein is CASRTGQRGEQYF.